These 4 T cell receptor beta chains were sequenced from one sample in a study of response to subunit inactivated influenza vaccine. TCRdb independently ran MiXCR on the RT-PCR reads; one entry per CDR3 protein. The sample lists 150,000 to 200,000 distinct CDR3 sequences; approximately 12% were seen once. The data were also submitted as part of a second study, on T cells expressing NK-cell markers. This second study notes: Making the TCR beta cDNA relied on 5'RACE template switching with UMIs.

Sequencing was performed on CD8+ T cells sorted from PBMCs, taken less than 13 days after vaccination. The receptors were gathered from a man aged 45-65 years who received an inactivated influenza vaccine.

V and J are TRBV5-1 and TRBJ1-1; the D is unclear. The germline CDR1 and CDR2 sequences are SGHRS and YFSETQ. CDR3 length: 15 residues. V lost 0 bases and J lost 4, with 13 bases in between. Here the CDR3 DNA reads TGCGCCAGCAGCTTGGCCAATTTGGGGAGCACTGAAGCTTTCTTT. Translation gives CASSLANLGSTEAFF.

This chain joins TRBV11-2 and TRBJ2-1, with 9 nucleotides matching TRBD2. CDR3 length: 19 residues. Germline V gene data show CDR1 as SGHAT and CDR2 as FQNNGV. J lost 9 bases, V lost 5 bases, and 23 bases had no gene match. Here the CDR3 DNA reads TGTGCCAGCAGCCGCTCCGGCAGGGTGGCAAGGGCGGGGGGGCTTGAGCAGTTCTTC. This codes for CASSRSGRVARAGGLEQFF.

Comments on this clonotype: At one of its ends the junction is not consistent with the germline gene, which may arise from a read error. The rearrangement uses TRBV29-1 and TRBJ1-2; D is unresolved. Germline values: CDR1 SQVTM, CDR2 ANQGSEA. The CDR3 loop spans 11 amino acids. In DNA, the CDR3 is TGCAGCGTTGAAAGGGAGGGAGGCTACAACTTC. Translation: CSVEREGGYNF.

The genes are TRBV28 and TRBJ2-7; D may correspond to TRBD1 or TRBD2 (5 bases each). The germline V gene has CDR1 MDHEN and CDR2 SYDVKM. The CDR3 covers 15 residues. The ends were cut back, 3 bases at V and 2 bases at J, with 14 bases in the middle. The CDR3 DNA reads TGTGCCAGCAGTTTCTCGGGGCGACAAACCTACGAGCAGTACTTC. Translating it yields CASSFSGRQTYEQYF. Full variable domain (remainder filled in from reference TRBV28 and TRBJ2-7): DVKVTQSSRYLVKRTGEKVFLECVQDMDHENMFWYRQDPGLGLRLIYFSYDVKMKEKGDIPEGYSVSREKKERFSLILESASTNQTSMYLCASSFSGRQTYEQYFGPGTRLTVT.